The TCR beta chain described here comes from a study of blood T cell repertoires in COVID-19. On the study more broadly: Material from acute and convalescent COVID-19 was sourced from the United States, Italy and Spain. The cDNA or gDNA used as material had been derived from T cells, B-cell-depleted T cells, or PBMCs.

Source study methods: It was from reference gene primer amplification that nucleated cell counts were estimated. Clones were read by immunoSEQ multiplex PCR, and TCRdb kept only the in-frame ones, dropping some. The DNA gave D and trimming, while V, J and clone size come from that table. The sample consists of about 140,000 clones, around 87% of them appearing once. J gave up 7 bases and V 0 bases, and 9 bases lay outside the gene matches. CDR3 length equals 15 residues. Germline V CDR1 and CDR2: SGHRS, YFSETQ. The chain recombines TRBV5-1 with TRBJ2-7; 8 bases are a match to TRBD1. This sequence was found in a woman between 40 and 50 years old with acute or convalescent COVID-19. The sequencing input was peripheral blood. The CDR3 nucleotides are TGCGCCAGCAGCTTGGGGACCAAGACAGGGGAGGAGCAGTACTTC. It codes for CASSLGTKTGEEQYF. The entire variable domain, with the rest obtained from reference TRBV5-1 and TRBJ2-7, is as follows: KAGVTQTPRYLIKTRGQQVTLSCSPISGHRSVSWYQQTPGQGLQFLFEYFSETQRNKGNFPGRFSGRQFSNSRSEMNVSTLELGDSALYLCASSLGTKTGEEQYFGPGTRLTVT.